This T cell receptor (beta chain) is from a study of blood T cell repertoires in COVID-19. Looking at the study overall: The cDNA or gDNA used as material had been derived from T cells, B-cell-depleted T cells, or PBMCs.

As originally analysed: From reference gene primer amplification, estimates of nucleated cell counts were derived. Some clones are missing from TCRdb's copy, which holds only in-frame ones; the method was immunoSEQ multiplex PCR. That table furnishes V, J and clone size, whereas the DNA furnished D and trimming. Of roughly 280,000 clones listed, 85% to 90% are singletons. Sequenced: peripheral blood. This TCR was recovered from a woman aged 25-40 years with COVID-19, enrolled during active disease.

The CDR3 here is CAWSSQGYTEAFF. CDR3 in DNA: TGTGCCTGGAGTTCACAGGGGTACACTGAAGCTTTCTTT. The J gene is TRBJ1-1, the V gene TRBV30; 7 positions match TRBD1. Germline CDR1 is GTSNPN and CDR2 is SVGIG (reference sequence). With 2 bases clipped from V and 3 bases from J, the junction kept 3 bases outside the gene matches. This CDR3 is built from 13 residues.